The clone carrying this TCR beta chain was detected a few times. Its specificity is not known. TCRdb re-called the 5' RACE reads through MiXCR, storing one row per CDR3 protein. The data contain fewer than 400,000 distinct CDR3 sequences, about 10% of them singletons. The data originate from a study of T cells after yellow fever vaccination. Germline V lookup: CDR1 SEHNR, CDR2 FQNEAQ (reference sequence). V trimming: 5 bases; J trimming: 0 bases; junction bases outside the gene matches: 5. This CDR3 has 15 amino acids. General study results and limits: From the bulk population, abundant clonotypes could contaminate and appear within FACS-sorted repertoires.

Sequenced material: CD4+ T cells sorted from PBMCs, taken 45 days after the yellow fever booster vaccination. The gene calls are TRBV7-9 and TRBJ2-7, with 9 nucleotides matching TRBD1. The origin of this receptor is a man aged 18-30 years who received the YFV17D yellow fever vaccine. The CDR3 coding sequence is TGTGCCAGCAGCGTCGGACAGGGGAGCTCCTACGAGCAGTACTTC. Protein sequence: CASSVGQGSSYEQYF.